The clone carrying this T cell receptor (beta chain) has just one count. This CDR3 has 14 amino acids. The germline V gene encodes CDR1 GTSNPN and CDR2 SVGIG (reference sequence). V shed 5 bases and J shed 1 base, with 12 bases lying between them. Sequencing was performed with immunoSEQ multiplex PCR; in TCRdb, only in-frame clones are kept and a portion is missing. The table records approximately 69,000 clones, more than 60% of them present only once. The sample originates from a study of blood T cell repertoires in COVID-19. The sequenced sample was peripheral blood. The TCR was taken from a man aged 60 to 69 with acute or convalescent COVID-19. The rearrangement uses TRBV30 and TRBJ1-5; perhaps TRBD1 as D (6 bases). CDR3: CAWGRDTSNQPQHF. CDR3 coding DNA: TGTGCCTGGGGACGGGACACCAGCAATCAGCCCCAGCATTTT.